The next 9 T cell receptor beta chains were all read from a single sample in a study of cytomegalovirus exposure and HLA in healthy donors. The study ran its PCR with 60 Vbeta and 13 Jbeta primers. The assay was immunoSEQ multiplex PCR, and TCRdb's table has in-frame clones only and misses some. The sample has around 78,000 clones; more than 65% are singletons. The sequenced material came from PBMCs. The receptors derive from a woman in her forties in good health and CMV-seropositive.

This clone was detected only a few times. The chain carries TRBV5-1 and TRBJ1-5; D might be TRBD1 (5 bases). The CDR3 is 14 amino acids. CDR1 SGHRS and CDR2 YFSETQ come from the germline V gene. Trimming stripped 4 bases from V and 10 bases from J, with 18 bases between. The CDR3 reads CASSPGTALGPQHF. DNA for the CDR3: TGCGCCAGCAGCCCCGGGACTGCTTTGGGTCCCCAGCATTTT. The entire variable domain, with the rest obtained from reference TRBV5-1 and TRBJ1-5, is as follows: KAGVTQTPRYLIKTRGQQVTLSCSPISGHRSVSWYQQTPGQGLQFLFEYFSETQRNKGNFPGRFSGRQFSNSRSEMNVSTLELGDSALYLCASSPGTALGPQHFGDGTRLSIL.

The chain uses TRBV19 and TRBJ2-1; D possibly corresponds to TRBD2 (6 bases). V was shortened by 4 bases and J by 2 bases, with 12 bases between the two germline ends. This CDR3 comprises 15 residues. The germline V gene has CDR1 LNHDA and CDR2 SQIVND (reference sequence). CDR3 in amino acids: CASSTHSGPYNEQFF. The CDR3 DNA reads as TGTGCCAGTAGTACCCATAGCGGACCCTACAATGAGCAGTTCTTC.

The chain has TRBV7-2 and TRBJ1-5, with D possibly matching TRBD1 (6 bases). This CDR3 has 13 amino acids. V dropped 2 bases and J dropped 6 bases, with 8 bases sitting between them. Germline CDR1 and CDR2: SGHTA and FQGNSA. CDR3 DNA: TGTGCCAGCAGCTTACAGGGGAGTCAGCCCCAGCATTTT. Translated: CASSLQGSQPQHF.

The rearrangement links TRBV30 to TRBJ2-5, with D maybe TRBD2 (5 bases). The CDR3 totals 15 residues. The germline CDR1 and CDR2 sequences are GTSNPN and SVGIG (reference sequence). Trimming took off 0 bases at V and 5 bases at J, with 16 bases between the two ends. The CDR3 sequence: CAWSVSGGAWETQYF. The CDR3 DNA follows: TGTGCCTGGAGTGTTTCTGGAGGCGCATGGGAGACCCAGTACTTC. Complete variable domain (other parts from reference TRBV30 and TRBJ2-5): SQTIHQWPATLVQPVGSPLSLECTVEGTSNPNLYWYRQAAGRGLQLLFYSVGIGQISSEVPQNLSASRPQDRQFILSSKKLLLSDSGFYLCAWSVSGGAWETQYFGPGTRLLVL.

The rearrangement uses TRBV5-1 and TRBJ2-5; D is possibly TRBD2 (5 bases). The CDR3 has 14 amino acids. V was shortened by 7 bases and J by 5 bases, with 18 bases between the two germline ends. CDR1 is SGHRS and CDR2 is YFSETQ in the germline V gene. CDR3 protein: CASGRVSSGETQYF. CDR3 DNA sequence: TGCGCCAGCGGGCGGGTTAGCTCTGGGGAGACCCAGTACTTC.

The chain links TRBV6-6 to TRBJ2-3, with D perhaps matching TRBD2 (6 bases). The CDR3 runs to 14 residues. The V end lost 5 bases, the J end lost 4 bases, and 13 bases lay between the germline ends. Looked up from germline, CDR1 is MNHNY and CDR2 is SVGAGI (reference sequence). The DNA for the CDR3 is TGTGCCAGCAGTCCGGGACTCTGGGCAGATACGCAGTATTTT. Translated, it gives CASSPGLWADTQYF.

A note on this clone: No DNA is shown, since the ends of the CDR3 on it are uncertain; the CDR3 is the one TCRdb lists. The chain recombines TRBV11-2 with TRBJ1-1. Germline values: CDR1 SGHAT, CDR2 FQNNGV. The CDR3 is 16 residues long, counting both termini. The chain's CDR3 is CASSPGVGRGNTEVFF.

This chain connects TRBV2 to TRBJ1-5; perhaps TRBD1 as D (5 bases). The V end lost 0 bases, the J end lost 7 bases, and 22 bases lay between the germline ends. The germline gives CDR1 SNHLY, CDR2 FYNNEI. The length of the CDR3 is 18 residues. The CDR3 coding sequence is TGTGCCAGCAGTGAAGCGCCTACGGACATAAGGATGAGGCAGCCCCAGCATTTT. It yields the protein CASSEAPTDIRMRQPQHF.

J is TRBJ2-3 and V is TRBV6-7; 7 bases map to TRBD1. TRBV6-7 is labeled an ORF, and its function is uncertain. This CDR3 comprises 16 residues. After removal of 0 bases from V and 2 bases from J, the junction contained 5 bases not matched to a gene. CDR3 residues: CASSYSHRGHTDTQYF. CDR3 sequence (DNA): TGTGCCAGCAGTTACTCCCACAGGGGACACACAGATACGCAGTATTTT.